This record covers a single T cell receptor beta chain. Additional DNA sequences in this sample encode the identical CDR3. Sequencing was performed with immunoSEQ multiplex PCR; in TCRdb, only in-frame clones are kept and a portion is missing. The repertoire holds 150,000 to 160,000 clones, with around 80% as singletons. The entry originates in a study of blood T cell repertoires in COVID-19. Between the trimmed V and J ends, which lost 1 base and 2 bases, there was a span of 8 bases. The CDR3 is 14 amino acids. Per the germline V gene, CDR1 is MNHEY and CDR2 is SVGAGI. Sequences were obtained from peripheral blood. The chain employs TRBV6-5 and TRBJ1-1; D possibly corresponds to TRBD1 (5 bases). The TCR sequence derives from a man in his fifties or sixties with acute or convalescent COVID-19. DNA of the CDR3: TGTGCCAGCAGTTACTTGCAGGGTAACACTGAAGCTTTCTTT. Translating it yields CASSYLQGNTEAFF.